These 24 T cell receptor beta chains were all obtained from the same sample, sequenced in a study of T cells in Graves' hyperthyroidism and ophthalmopathy. RNA transcripts provided the source from which TCR beta CDR3 regions were amplified. The primer set for the first-round RT-PCR of the TCR CDR3 was HTBI. TCRdb redid the calling of the multiplex PCR reads with MiXCR, one entry per CDR3 protein. Here the sample spans over 550,000 distinct CDR3 sequences, 16% being singletons. Sequencing used blood. These receptors were taken from a woman aged 18-29 years with Graves' hyperthyroidism.

This clonotype was observed a single time. The J gene is TRBJ2-1, the V gene TRBV4-3; 7 bases match TRBD2. The junction had 4 bases not matched to a gene; V was cut back by 2 bases and J by 9 bases. This CDR3 contains 13 residues. Germline values: CDR1 LGHNA, CDR2 YSLEER. CDR3 nucleotide sequence: TGCGCCAGCAGCCAATCAAGCGGGGTTGAGCAGTTCTTC. This codes for CASSQSSGVEQFF.

Only a few counts were recorded for this clonotype. The chain employs TRBV30 and TRBJ2-2; D not resolved. The CDR3 has 13 residues. Per germline, CDR1 GTSNPN and CDR2 SVGIG (reference sequence). V lost 4 bases, J lost 2 bases, and 8 bases lay in between. The CDR3 is CAWKPDNTGELFF. The CDR3 DNA reads as TGTGCCTGGAAACCGGACAACACCGGGGAGCTGTTTTTT.

The V gene is TRBV3-1, the J gene TRBJ2-7, with TRBD1 identical over 9 bases. Trimming removed 2 bases from V and 5 bases from J; junction bases left unmatched: 10. CDR3 length equals 16 residues. CDR1 and CDR2 (germline): LGHDT, YNNKEL (reference sequence). CDR3 amino acids: CASSQRAGTGNHEQYF. For the CDR3, the DNA is TGTGCCAGCAGCCAAAGAGCCGGGACAGGGAATCACGAGCAGTACTTC.

The sample holds many counts of this clonotype. The J gene is TRBJ1-1, the V gene TRBV6-1; 8 bases match TRBD1. The CDR3 sequence is 15 residues long. Per germline, CDR1 MNHNS and CDR2 SASEGT. Germline trimming cut 4 bases from V and 1 base from J; bases unmatched to any gene: 5. The DNA for the CDR3 is TGTGCCAGCAGTGCCTATGGACAGGGGAACACTGAAGCTTTCTTT. Amino acid sequence: CASSAYGQGNTEAFF.

This clonotype has ten or more counts. The CDR3 bases are TGTGCCAGCAGTGGGACAGGGAGCACAGATACGCAGTATTTT. Translated, it gives CASSGTGSTDTQYF. This chain links TRBV6-1 with TRBJ2-3, with TRBD1 identical over 8 bases. Germline loops: CDR1 MNHNS, CDR2 SASEGT. This CDR3 region has 14 residues. The trim removed 4 bases at V and 0 bases at J, leaving 0 bases unmatched.

This clonotype appeared once. One base away lies a much larger clone, so this may be a sequencing read error. V usage is TRBV12-3 or TRBV12-4 and J usage is TRBJ2-7; D call uncertain. The tail of the sequence fits TRBJ2-1 better, so the J call may be wrong. The CDR3 consists of 12 residues. CDR3 residues: CASSLTYYEQFF. In DNA, the CDR3 is TGTGCCAGCAGTTTGACGTACTACGAGCAGTTCTTC.

This clonotype was observed many times. The rearrangement links TRBV2 to TRBJ1-5, with 7 positions matching TRBD1. The CDR3 runs 15 residues. Germline lookup yields CDR1 SNHLY and CDR2 FYNNEI. Trimming took 5 bases from V and 6 from J; bases not matched to a gene: 10. The DNA for the CDR3 is TGTGCCAGCAGTCAAGACAGGGTCCGAGGTCAGCCCCAGCATTTT. Translation: CASSQDRVRGQPQHF.

There are many counts of this clonotype. J is TRBJ2-1 and V is TRBV24-1; the match to TRBD1 covers 12 bases. This CDR3 is 24 amino acids long. Looked up from germline, CDR1 is KGHDR and CDR2 is SFDVKD. The junction had 21 bases not matched to a gene; V was cut back by 1 base and J by 0 bases. This CDR3 reads CATSDFSGTGGAPSGSSSYNEQFF. Here the CDR3 DNA reads TGTGCCACCAGTGATTTCTCCGGGACAGGGGGCGCGCCTAGCGGCAGTAGCTCCTACAATGAGCAGTTCTTC.

This clonotype has ten or more counts. This chain uses TRBV20-1 with TRBJ1-2; D possibly corresponds to TRBD1 (5 bases). The CDR3 totals 13 residues. V gave up 0 bases and J gave up 7 bases, with 12 bases separating them. CDR1 and CDR2 (germline): DFQATT, SNEGSKA (reference sequence). The CDR3 reads CSAREARESGYTF. The CDR3 coding sequence is TGCAGTGCTAGAGAAGCCAGGGAGTCTGGCTACACCTTC.

This chain connects TRBV20-1 to TRBJ1-1, with D tentatively TRBD1 (6 bases). The V and J ends lost 3 bases and 7 bases respectively, with 18 bases between them. The germline CDR1 and CDR2 sequences are DFQATT and SNEGSKA (reference sequence). CDR3 size: 14 residues. The DNA of the CDR3 is TGCAGTGCTAGTTCCTGGGCGGGGGACATTGAAGCTTTCTTT. As protein: CSASSWAGDIEAFF.

The J gene is TRBJ1-2, the V gene TRBV4-3; D might be TRBD1 (5 bases). CDR1 LGHNA and CDR2 YSLEER come from the germline V gene. The V end was cut by 0 bases, the J end by 1 base, with 9 bases between. The CDR3 is 15 residues long. The CDR3 coding sequence is TGCGCCAGCAGCCAAGAGAGGGGCAGTAACTATGGCTACACCTTC. Its translation: CASSQERGSNYGYTF.

This clonotype has a handful of counts. The rearrangement links TRBV6-5 to TRBJ1-4; D might be TRBD1 (5 bases). The germline V gene has CDR1 MNHEY and CDR2 SVGAGI. This CDR3 has 14 residues. The ends were cut back, 5 bases at V and 11 bases at J, with 18 bases in the middle. CDR3 in DNA: TGTGCCAGCAGTAACAACGTTGGGACCTCTAAACTGTTTTTT. Its translation is CASSNNVGTSKLFF.

This clonotype was detected ten times or more. V and J are TRBV2 and TRBJ2-5; D unclear. The CDR3 length is 14 residues. The germline V gene encodes CDR1 SNHLY and CDR2 FYNNEI. The V gene lost 10 bases and the J gene lost 2 bases, with 17 bases spanning the gap. CDR3 DNA: TGTGCCACCAAACCCCTCCAGCGTCAAGAGACCCAGTACTTC. It encodes CATKPLQRQETQYF.

This clonotype was counted at least ten times. The J gene is TRBJ2-7, the V gene TRBV29-1; TRBD1 matches at 11 bases. The V gene end was trimmed by 4 bases and the J gene end by 1 base; junction bases not matched to a gene: 3. Looked up from germline, CDR1 is SQVTM and CDR2 is ANQGSEA. CDR3 length: 14 residues. CDR3 residues: CSVVGTGGSYEQYF. CDR3 bases: TGCAGCGTTGTCGGGACAGGGGGGTCCTACGAGCAGTACTTC.

Ten or more counts support this clonotype. This chain uses TRBV12-3 or TRBV12-4 with TRBJ1-1; 10 bases fit TRBD1. The V and J ends lost 6 bases and 6 bases, in that order; junction bases with no gene match: 7. The CDR3 is 14 amino acids. CDR3 amino acids: CASSPGDRGAEAFF. CDR3 DNA sequence: TGTGCCAGCAGCCCTGGGGACAGGGGCGCTGAAGCTTTCTTT.

This clonotype came up many times. V is TRBV11-2 and J is TRBJ1-6; a weak D match, TRBD1 (6 bases). Looked up from germline, CDR1 is SGHAT and CDR2 is FQNNGV. The CDR3 consists of 15 residues. V was cut by 1 base and J by 6 bases, with 10 bases left in between. The CDR3 bases are TGTGCCAGCAGCTTAGTCCGGGGGGCTAATTCACCCCTCCACTTT. Amino acid sequence: CASSLVRGANSPLHF.

This clonotype was recorded a few times. The chain joins TRBV10-2 to TRBJ2-7; 7 bases align to TRBD1. Germline V gene lookup returns CDR1 WSHSY and CDR2 SAAADI. This CDR3 spans 13 amino acids. Trimming removed 6 bases from V and 6 bases from J; junction bases left unmatched: 8. The chain's CDR3 is CASSTDREGEQYF. The CDR3 region has the DNA TGCGCCAGCAGCACCGACAGGGAAGGCGAGCAGTACTTC.

This clonotype was seen only a few times. V is TRBV14 and J is TRBJ1-4, with a tentative D call TRBD1 (6 bases). The CDR3 length is 12 residues. Germline lookup yields CDR1 SGHDN and CDR2 FVKESK. V lost 4 bases and J 11 bases, leaving 11 bases between the germline ends. The CDR3 sequence is CASSLSGVKLFF. CDR3 nucleotide sequence: TGTGCCAGCAGCCTCTCAGGGGTCAAACTGTTTTTT.

In this sample, this clonotype turned up many times. The chain couples TRBV7-9 to TRBJ2-1; 8 nucleotides agree with TRBD2. Per the germline V gene, CDR1 is SEHNR and CDR2 is FQNEAQ (reference sequence). Unmatched junction bases numbered 16, after V lost 5 bases and J lost 10 bases. The CDR3 contains 16 residues. The CDR3 nucleotides read TGTGCCAGCAGCGCTCGTCCGACTAGCGCAGAAGGAGAGCAGTTCTTC. This codes for CASSARPTSAEGEQFF.

The rearrangement joins TRBV19 to TRBJ1-1; possibly TRBD1 for D (6 bases). This CDR3 region has 14 residues. V dropped 5 bases and J dropped 4 bases, with 14 bases sitting between them. Germline V CDR1 and CDR2: LNHDA, SQIVND (reference sequence). This chain's CDR3 is CASSPHREVTEAFF. The CDR3 bases are TGTGCCAGTAGTCCCCACAGGGAGGTCACTGAAGCTTTCTTT.

The chain recombines TRBV2 with TRBJ2-1; perhaps TRBD2 as D (6 bases). CDR1 SNHLY and CDR2 FYNNEI come from the germline V gene. The CDR3 extends over 15 amino acids. The V end was cut by 3 bases, the J end by 4 bases, with 13 bases between. CDR3 sequence reads: CASSEPAGPYNEQFF. The CDR3 nucleotides read TGTGCCAGCAGTGAGCCTGCGGGACCGTACAATGAGCAGTTCTTC.

The chain joins TRBV29-1 to TRBJ2-3, with D hard to call. This CDR3 has 13 amino acids. V shed 1 base and J shed 4 bases, with 9 bases lying between them. Looked up from germline, CDR1 is SQVTM and CDR2 is ANQGSEA. CDR3 bases: TGCAGCGTTGAAGTCGGTGAGGCAGATACGCAGTATTTT. As protein: CSVEVGEADTQYF.

This clonotype was recorded a few times. This CDR3 is CSAPGLAVYEQFF. For the CDR3, the DNA is TGCAGTGCACCGGGACTGGCGGTATATGAGCAGTTCTTC. The V gene is TRBV20-1, the J gene TRBJ2-1, with a weak D call TRBD2 (6 bases). The CDR3 is 13 amino acids. Germline lookup yields CDR1 DFQATT and CDR2 SNEGSKA (reference sequence). Trimming removed 6 bases from V and 8 bases from J, with 17 bases in between.

This clonotype was recorded at least ten times. This chain uses TRBV20-1 with TRBJ1-5; the D gene is possibly TRBD1 (5 bases). The germline V gene encodes CDR1 DFQATT and CDR2 SNEGSKA (reference sequence). CDR3 length equals 17 residues. Trimming took off 3 bases at V and 9 bases at J, with 27 bases between the two ends. The DNA for the CDR3 is TGCAGTGCTAGCGCCCTGAAAAGTGGACACGAAAGTGGGCCCCAGCATTTT. Translation gives CSASALKSGHESGPQHF.